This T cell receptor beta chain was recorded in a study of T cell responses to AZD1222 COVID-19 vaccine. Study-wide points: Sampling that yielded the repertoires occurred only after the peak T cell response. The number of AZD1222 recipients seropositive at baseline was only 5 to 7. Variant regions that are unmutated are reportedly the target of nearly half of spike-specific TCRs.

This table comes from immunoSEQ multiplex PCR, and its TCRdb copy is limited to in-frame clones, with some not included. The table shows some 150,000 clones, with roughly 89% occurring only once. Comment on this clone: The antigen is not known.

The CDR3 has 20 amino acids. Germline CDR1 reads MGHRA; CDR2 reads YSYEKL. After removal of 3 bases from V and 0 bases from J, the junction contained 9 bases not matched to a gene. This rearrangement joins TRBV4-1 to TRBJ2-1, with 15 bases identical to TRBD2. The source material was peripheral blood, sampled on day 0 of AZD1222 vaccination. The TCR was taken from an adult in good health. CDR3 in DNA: TGCGCCAGCAGCCATCCCGGGACTAGCGGGAGGAAGAGCTCCTACAATGAGCAGTTCTTC. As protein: CASSHPGTSGRKSSYNEQFF.